This passage covers 6 T cell receptor beta chains from one sample sequenced in a study of immune evolution from preneoplasia to lung adenocarcinoma (dated by TCRdb to about 2021). Receptor amplification or capture employed the immunoSEQ multiplex PCR assay. The source is immuneACCESS, and TCRdb retained only in-frame sequences with V and J called. Part of the clones is not carried over; for the studies checked, unresolved V genes explain less than half of this, and the remainder is unexplained. Present in this sample are roughly 13,000 clones, around 80% of which were seen just once. Together, the top ten hold more than 4% of the sample. Sequencing input: FFPE minimally invasive lung adenocarcinoma tissue. The cell subset or site label here, explained by the study, means: micro-invasive lung adenocarcinoma (MIA). These receptors all come from a person in their 70s with lung adenocarcinoma.

This chain links TRBV15 with TRBJ1-1, with a tentative D call TRBD1 (6 bases). There are 13 residues in the CDR3. Germline V gene sequence: CDR1 LNHNV, CDR2 YYDKDF (reference sequence). Trimming removed 3 bases from V and 1 base from J, with 6 bases in between. The CDR3 spells CATSRTGNTEAFF. CDR3 coding DNA: TGTGCCACCAGCAGGACAGGGAACACTGAAGCTTTCTTT.

This clone has more than one count but fewer than ten. V usage is TRBV7-8 and J usage is TRBJ2-3; TRBD1 might be the D (6 bases). Germline V gene data show CDR1 as SGHVS and CDR2 as FQNEAQ. Trimming pared 0 bases from V and 2 bases from J, leaving 9 bases between. The length of the CDR3 is 15 residues. This CDR3 reads CASSLAGADTDTQYF. CDR3 nucleotide sequence: TGTGCCAGCAGCTTAGCGGGGGCCGACACAGATACGCAGTATTTT.

The genes are TRBV7-9 and TRBJ2-7; TRBD1 matches 7 bases. The germline CDR1 and CDR2 sequences are SEHNR and FQNEAQ (reference sequence). V dropped 6 bases and J dropped 4; count of bases not matched to a gene: 9. The CDR3 is made up of 14 amino acids. The CDR3 region has the DNA TGTGCCAGCAGTCTAGGGACAGAAAATTACGAGCAGTACTTC. Protein sequence: CASSLGTENYEQYF.

This chain connects TRBV5-1 to TRBJ1-2, with D possibly being TRBD1 (5 bases). This CDR3 comprises 13 residues. V was shortened by 4 bases and J by 4 bases, with 11 bases between the two germline ends. Germline CDR1 SGHRS, CDR2 YFSETQ. The CDR3: CASSPDSGYGYTF. The CDR3, as DNA: TGCGCCAGCAGCCCAGACAGTGGCTATGGCTACACCTTC.

The chain has TRBV11-2 and TRBJ2-1; 7 bases are a match to TRBD2. J was trimmed by 4 bases and V by 0 bases; bases with no gene match: 6. Per the germline V gene, CDR1 is SGHAT and CDR2 is FQNNGV. The CDR3 sequence is 16 residues long. In nucleotides, the CDR3 is TGTGCCAGCAGCTTAGACGTGGCTAGCGGATACAATGAGCAGTTCTTC. Amino acids: CASSLDVASGYNEQFF. The complete variable domain, with remaining parts taken from reference TRBV11-2 and TRBJ2-1, reads EAGVAQSPRYKIIEKRQSVAFWCNPISGHATLYWYQQILGQGPKLLIQFQNNGVVDDSQLPKDRFSAERLKGVDSTLKIQPAKLEDSAVYLCASSLDVASGYNEQFFGPGTRLTVL.

The rearrangement links TRBV9 to TRBJ2-5; 9 positions agree with TRBD1. V lost 0 bases and J lost 5; bases outside the gene matches: 5. The V gene's germline CDR1 is SGDLS and CDR2 YYNGEE. The CDR3 covers 15 residues. The CDR3 DNA sequence: TGTGCCAGCAGCGTAGGGGACAGGGATTCGGAGACCCAGTACTTC. Its translation: CASSVGDRDSETQYF.